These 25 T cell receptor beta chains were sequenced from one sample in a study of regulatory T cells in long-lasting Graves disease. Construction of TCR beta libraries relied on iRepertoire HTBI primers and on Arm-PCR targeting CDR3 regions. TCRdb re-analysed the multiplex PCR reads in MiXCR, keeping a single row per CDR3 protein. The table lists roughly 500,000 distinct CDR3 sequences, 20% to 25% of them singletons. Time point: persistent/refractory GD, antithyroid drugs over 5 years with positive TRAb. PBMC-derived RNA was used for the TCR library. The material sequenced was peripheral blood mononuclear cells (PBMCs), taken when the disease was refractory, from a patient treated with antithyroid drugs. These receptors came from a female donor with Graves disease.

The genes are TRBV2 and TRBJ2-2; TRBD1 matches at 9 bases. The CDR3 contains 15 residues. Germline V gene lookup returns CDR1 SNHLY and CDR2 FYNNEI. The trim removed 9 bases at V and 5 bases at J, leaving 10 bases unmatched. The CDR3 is CASFPGQGKTGELFF. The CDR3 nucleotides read TGTGCCAGTTTTCCGGGACAGGGAAAGACCGGGGAGCTGTTTTTT. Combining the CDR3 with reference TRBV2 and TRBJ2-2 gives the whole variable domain EPEVTQTPSHQVTQMGQEVILRCVPISNHLYFYWYRQILGQKVEFLVSFYNNEISEKSEIFDDQFSVERPDGSNFTLKIRSTKLEDSAMYFCASFPGQGKTGELFFGEGSRLTVL.

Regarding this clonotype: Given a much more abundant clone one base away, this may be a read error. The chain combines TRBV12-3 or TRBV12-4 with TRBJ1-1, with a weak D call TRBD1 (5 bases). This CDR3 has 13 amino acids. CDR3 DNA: TGTGTCAGCAGTTTAGGCAGGGTTAAGGACGCTTTCTTT. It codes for CVSSLGRVKDAFF.

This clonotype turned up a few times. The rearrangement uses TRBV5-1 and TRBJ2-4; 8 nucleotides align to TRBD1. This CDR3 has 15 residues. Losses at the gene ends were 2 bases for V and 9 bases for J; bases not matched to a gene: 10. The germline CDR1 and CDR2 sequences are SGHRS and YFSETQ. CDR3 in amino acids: CASSLGSTGVSIQYF. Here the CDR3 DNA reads TGCGCCAGCAGCTTAGGGTCGACAGGGGTGAGCATTCAGTACTTC.

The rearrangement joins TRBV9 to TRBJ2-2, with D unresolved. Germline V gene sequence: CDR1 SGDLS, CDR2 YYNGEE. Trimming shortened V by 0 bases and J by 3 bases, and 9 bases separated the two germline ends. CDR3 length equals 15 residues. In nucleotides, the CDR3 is TGTGCCAGCAGCGTAGGGGTAGTCGACACCGGGGAGCTGTTTTTT. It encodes CASSVGVVDTGELFF. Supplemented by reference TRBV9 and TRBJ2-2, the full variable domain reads DSGVTQTPKHLITATGQRVTLRCSPRSGDLSVYWYQQSLDQGLQFLIQYYNGEERAKGNILERFSAQQFPDLHSELNLSSLELGDSALYFCASSVGVVDTGELFFGEGSRLTVL.

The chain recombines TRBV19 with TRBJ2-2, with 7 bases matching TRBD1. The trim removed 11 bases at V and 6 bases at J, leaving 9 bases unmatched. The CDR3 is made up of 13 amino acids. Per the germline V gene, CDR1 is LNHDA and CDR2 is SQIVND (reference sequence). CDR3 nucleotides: TGTGCCTCAGCACAGGGGCCAGCCGGGGAGCTGTTTTTT. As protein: CASAQGPAGELFF.

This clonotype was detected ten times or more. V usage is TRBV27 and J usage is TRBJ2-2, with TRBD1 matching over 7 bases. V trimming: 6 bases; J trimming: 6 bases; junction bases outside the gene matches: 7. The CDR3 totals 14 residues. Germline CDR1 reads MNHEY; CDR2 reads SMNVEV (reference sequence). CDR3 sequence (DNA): TGTGCCAGCAGCGACAGGGTGATTCCCGGGGAGCTGTTTTTT. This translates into CASSDRVIPGELFF.

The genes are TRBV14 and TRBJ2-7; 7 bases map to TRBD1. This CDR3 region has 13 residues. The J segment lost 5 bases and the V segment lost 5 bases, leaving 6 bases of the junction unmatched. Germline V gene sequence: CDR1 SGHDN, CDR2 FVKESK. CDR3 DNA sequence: TGTGCCAGCAGCAGCCGGGACAGTCACGAGCAGTACTTC. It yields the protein CASSSRDSHEQYF.

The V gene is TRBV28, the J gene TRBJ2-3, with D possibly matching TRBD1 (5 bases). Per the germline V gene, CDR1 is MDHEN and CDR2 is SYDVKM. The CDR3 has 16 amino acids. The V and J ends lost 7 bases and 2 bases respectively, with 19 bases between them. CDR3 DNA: TGTGCCAGCAAGACCCCAGGTCAGGGCATCACAGATACGCAGTATTTT. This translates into CASKTPGQGITDTQYF.

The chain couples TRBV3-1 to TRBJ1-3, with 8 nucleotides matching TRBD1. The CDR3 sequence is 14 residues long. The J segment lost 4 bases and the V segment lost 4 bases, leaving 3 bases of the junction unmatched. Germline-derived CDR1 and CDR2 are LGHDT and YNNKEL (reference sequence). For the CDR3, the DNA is TGTGCCAGCAGCCCGCGGACAGGGGGAAACACCATATATTTT. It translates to CASSPRTGGNTIYF.

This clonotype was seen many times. Here the CDR3 reads CSVVEFAPKAFF. Written as DNA, the CDR3 is TGCAGCGTTGTAGAATTTGCGCCGAAAGCTTTCTTT. The chain is built from TRBV29-1 and TRBJ1-1; the D is unclear. Per germline, CDR1 SQVTM and CDR2 ANQGSEA. V was cut by 4 bases and J by 9 bases, with 15 bases left in between. The length of the CDR3 is 12 residues.

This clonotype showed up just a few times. In DNA form, the CDR3 reads TGTGCCAGCAGCCAAGATGAGGTATATGGCTACACCTTC. Amino acid sequence: CASSQDEVYGYTF. The chain employs TRBV3-1 and TRBJ1-2; D is undetermined. The ends were cut back, 0 bases at V and 5 bases at J, with 7 bases in the middle. The CDR3 consists of 13 residues. Germline CDR1 reads LGHDT; CDR2 reads YNNKEL (reference sequence).

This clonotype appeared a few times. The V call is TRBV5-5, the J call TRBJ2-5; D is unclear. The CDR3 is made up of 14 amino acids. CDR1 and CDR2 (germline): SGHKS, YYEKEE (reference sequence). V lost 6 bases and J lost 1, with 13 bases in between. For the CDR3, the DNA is TGTGCCAGCACCTTCACGACCACCCAAGAGACCCAGTACTTC. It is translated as CASTFTTTQETQYF.

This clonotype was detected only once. The CDR3 DNA reads as TGCAGCGCCGCCCCACTAGCGGGGGTCCCCCCCTACGAGCAGTACTTC. It codes for CSAAPLAGVPPYEQYF. V gene TRBV29-1 combines with J gene TRBJ2-7; 11 positions agree with TRBD2. This CDR3 has 16 residues. V dropped 7 bases and J dropped 2; count of bases not matched to a gene: 13. Germline CDR1 SQVTM, CDR2 ANQGSEA.

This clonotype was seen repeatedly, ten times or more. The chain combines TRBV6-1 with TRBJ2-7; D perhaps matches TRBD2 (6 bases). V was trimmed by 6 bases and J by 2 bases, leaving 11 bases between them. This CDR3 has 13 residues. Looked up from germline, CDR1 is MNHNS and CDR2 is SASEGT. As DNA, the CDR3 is TGTGCCAGCAGCGAGGAGGGGACCTACGAGCAGTACTTC. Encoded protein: CASSEEGTYEQYF.

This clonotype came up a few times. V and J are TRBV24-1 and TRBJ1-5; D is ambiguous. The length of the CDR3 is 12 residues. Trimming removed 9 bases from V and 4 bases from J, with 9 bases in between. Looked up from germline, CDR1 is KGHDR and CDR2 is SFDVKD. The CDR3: CATPMQNQPQHF. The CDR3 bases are TGTGCCACCCCGATGCAGAATCAGCCCCAGCATTTT.

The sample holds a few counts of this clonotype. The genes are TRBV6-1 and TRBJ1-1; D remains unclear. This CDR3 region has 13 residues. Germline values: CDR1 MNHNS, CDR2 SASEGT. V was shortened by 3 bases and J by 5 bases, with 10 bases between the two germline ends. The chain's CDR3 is CASSDGPPTEAFF. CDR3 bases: TGTGCCAGCAGTGATGGCCCCCCTACTGAAGCTTTCTTT.

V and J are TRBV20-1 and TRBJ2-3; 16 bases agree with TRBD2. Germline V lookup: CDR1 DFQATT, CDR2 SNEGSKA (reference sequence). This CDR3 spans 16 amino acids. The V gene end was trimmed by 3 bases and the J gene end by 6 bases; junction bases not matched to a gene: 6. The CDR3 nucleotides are TGCAGTGCTAGGGGGACTAGCGGGAGGGCGGGGGATACGCAGTATTTT. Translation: CSARGTSGRAGDTQYF.

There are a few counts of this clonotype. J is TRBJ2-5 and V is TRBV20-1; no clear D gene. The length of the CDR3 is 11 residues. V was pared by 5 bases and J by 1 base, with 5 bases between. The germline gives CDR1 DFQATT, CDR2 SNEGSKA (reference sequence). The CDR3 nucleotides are TGCAGTGCTGGGATCCAAGAGACCCAGTACTTC. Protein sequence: CSAGIQETQYF.

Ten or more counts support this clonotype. DNA for the CDR3: TGTGCCAGCAGTTTTAGGGGTCCCTGGAGCACTGAAGCTTTCTTT. This translates into CASSFRGPWSTEAFF. The genes are TRBV28 and TRBJ1-1; TRBD1 might be the D (5 bases). Germline-derived CDR1 and CDR2 are MDHEN and SYDVKM. The CDR3 runs to 15 residues. Trimming pared 3 bases from V and 4 bases from J, leaving 15 bases between.

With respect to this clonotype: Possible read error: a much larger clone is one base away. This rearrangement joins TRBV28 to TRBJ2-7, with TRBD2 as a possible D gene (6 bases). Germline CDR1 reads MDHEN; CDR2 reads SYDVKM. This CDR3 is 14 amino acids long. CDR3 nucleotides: TGTGCCAGCAGTTTAGCGGGAACCCGATTCGAGCAGCACTTC. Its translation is CASSLAGTRFEQHF. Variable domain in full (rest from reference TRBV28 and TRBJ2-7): DVKVTQSSRYLVKRTGEKVFLECVQDMDHENMFWYRQDPGLGLRLIYFSYDVKMKEKGDIPEGYSVSREKKERFSLILESASTNQTSMYLCASSLAGTRFEQHFGPGTRLTVT.

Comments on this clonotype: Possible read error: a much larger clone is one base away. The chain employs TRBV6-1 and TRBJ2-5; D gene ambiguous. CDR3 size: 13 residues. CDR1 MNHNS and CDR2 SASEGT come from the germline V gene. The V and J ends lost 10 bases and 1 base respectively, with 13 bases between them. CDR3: CANLAEIQETQYF. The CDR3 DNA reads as TGTGCCAACCTCGCAGAGATCCAAGAGACCCAGTACTTC.

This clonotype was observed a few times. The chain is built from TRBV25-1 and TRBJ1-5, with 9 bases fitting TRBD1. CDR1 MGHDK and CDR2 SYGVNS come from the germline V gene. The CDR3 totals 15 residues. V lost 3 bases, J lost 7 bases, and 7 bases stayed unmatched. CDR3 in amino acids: CASSEAGQGNQPQHF. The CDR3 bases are TGTGCCAGCAGTGAGGCGGGACAGGGTAACCAGCCCCAGCATTTT.

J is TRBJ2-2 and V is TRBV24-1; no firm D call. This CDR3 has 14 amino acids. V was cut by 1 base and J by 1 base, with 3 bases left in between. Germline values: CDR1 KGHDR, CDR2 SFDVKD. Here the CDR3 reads CATSDFLNTGELFF. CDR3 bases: TGTGCCACCAGTGATTTCCTGAACACCGGGGAGCTGTTTTTT.

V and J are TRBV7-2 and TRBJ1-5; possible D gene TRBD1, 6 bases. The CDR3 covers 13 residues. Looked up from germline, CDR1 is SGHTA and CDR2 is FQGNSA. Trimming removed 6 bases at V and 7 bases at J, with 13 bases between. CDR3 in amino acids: CASSPTGRQPQHF. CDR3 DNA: TGTGCCAGCAGTCCAACAGGGAGACAGCCCCAGCATTTT.

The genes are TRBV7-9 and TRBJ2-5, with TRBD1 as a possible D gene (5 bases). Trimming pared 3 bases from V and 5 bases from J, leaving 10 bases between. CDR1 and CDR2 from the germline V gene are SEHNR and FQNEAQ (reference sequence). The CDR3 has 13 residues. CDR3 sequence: CASSFRVVETQYF. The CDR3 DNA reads TGTGCCAGCAGCTTCAGGGTTGTGGAGACCCAGTACTTC.